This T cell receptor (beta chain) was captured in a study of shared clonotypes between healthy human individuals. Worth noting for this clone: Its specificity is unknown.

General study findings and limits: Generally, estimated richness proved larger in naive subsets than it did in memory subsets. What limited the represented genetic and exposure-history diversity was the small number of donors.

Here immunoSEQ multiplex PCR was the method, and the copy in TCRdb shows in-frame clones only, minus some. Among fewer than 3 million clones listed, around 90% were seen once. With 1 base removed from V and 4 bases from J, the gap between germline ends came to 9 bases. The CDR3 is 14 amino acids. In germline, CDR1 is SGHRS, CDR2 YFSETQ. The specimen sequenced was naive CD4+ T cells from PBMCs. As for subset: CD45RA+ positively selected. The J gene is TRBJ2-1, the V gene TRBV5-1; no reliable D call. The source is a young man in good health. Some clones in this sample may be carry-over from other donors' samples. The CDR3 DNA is TGCGCCAGCAGCTTGATTGGTCTGTACAATGAGCAGTTCTTC. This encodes CASSLIGLYNEQFF.